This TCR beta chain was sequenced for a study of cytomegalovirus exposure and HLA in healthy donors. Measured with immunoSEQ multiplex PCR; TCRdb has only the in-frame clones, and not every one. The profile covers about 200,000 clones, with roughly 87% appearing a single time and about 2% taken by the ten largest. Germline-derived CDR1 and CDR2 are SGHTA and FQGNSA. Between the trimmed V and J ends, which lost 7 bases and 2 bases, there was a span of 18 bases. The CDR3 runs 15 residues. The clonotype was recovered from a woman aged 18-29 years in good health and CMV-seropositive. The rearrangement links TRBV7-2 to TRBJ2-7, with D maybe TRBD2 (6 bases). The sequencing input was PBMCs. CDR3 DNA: TGTGCCAGCACCCATCAGCGGGCAGCTACCTACGAGCAGTACTTC. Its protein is CASTHQRAATYEQYF.